This T cell receptor (beta chain) was identified in a study of blood T cell repertoires in COVID-19. On the study more broadly: T cells, B-cell-depleted T cells, or PBMCs provided the cDNA or gDNA that served as material.

Sequencing was performed with immunoSEQ multiplex PCR; in TCRdb, only in-frame clones are kept and a portion is missing. Seen here are under 200,000 clones, more than 75% observed once, and the top ten hold approximately 6%. The CDR3 contains 15 residues. Germline V gene data show CDR1 as SGHRS and CDR2 as YFSETQ. V lost 5 bases, J lost 3 bases, and 15 bases lay in between. The rearrangement uses TRBV5-1 and TRBJ1-3; a weak D match, TRBD1 (6 bases). The receptor was derived from a woman in her forties with COVID-19, enrolled during active disease. Material for sequencing was peripheral blood. The CDR3 here is CASRPGQLVGNTIYF. The CDR3 bases are TGCGCCAGCAGACCCGGACAGCTAGTTGGAAACACCATATATTTT. Complete variable domain (other parts from reference TRBV5-1 and TRBJ1-3): KAGVTQTPRYLIKTRGQQVTLSCSPISGHRSVSWYQQTPGQGLQFLFEYFSETQRNKGNFPGRFSGRQFSNSRSEMNVSTLELGDSALYLCASRPGQLVGNTIYFGEGSWLTVV.